Below, one TCR beta chain is given with its context. The germline gives CDR1 MDHEN, CDR2 SYDVKM. This CDR3 comprises 14 residues. V lost 6 bases and J 0 bases, leaving 12 bases between the germline ends. This entry is derived from a study of blood T cell repertoires in COVID-19. The wider study: The United States, Italy and Spain supplied acute and convalescent COVID-19 samples.

Methods used by the authors: Reference gene primer amplification in the assay estimated nucleated cell counts. Clones were read by immunoSEQ multiplex PCR, and TCRdb kept only the in-frame ones, dropping some. The V and J calls and clone size come from that table; D and trimming were worked out from the DNA. The sample gives 40,000 or so clones, roughly 80% of which show up once; under 6% is in the top ten. The TCR originated in a man aged 50 to 59 with active COVID-19. V gene TRBV28 combines with J gene TRBJ2-7; tentatively, D is TRBD1 (5 bases). Sequenced: peripheral blood. CDR3 DNA: TGTGCCAGCAGCCCCGACAGATTCTCCTACGAGCAGTACTTC. This translates into CASSPDRFSYEQYF.